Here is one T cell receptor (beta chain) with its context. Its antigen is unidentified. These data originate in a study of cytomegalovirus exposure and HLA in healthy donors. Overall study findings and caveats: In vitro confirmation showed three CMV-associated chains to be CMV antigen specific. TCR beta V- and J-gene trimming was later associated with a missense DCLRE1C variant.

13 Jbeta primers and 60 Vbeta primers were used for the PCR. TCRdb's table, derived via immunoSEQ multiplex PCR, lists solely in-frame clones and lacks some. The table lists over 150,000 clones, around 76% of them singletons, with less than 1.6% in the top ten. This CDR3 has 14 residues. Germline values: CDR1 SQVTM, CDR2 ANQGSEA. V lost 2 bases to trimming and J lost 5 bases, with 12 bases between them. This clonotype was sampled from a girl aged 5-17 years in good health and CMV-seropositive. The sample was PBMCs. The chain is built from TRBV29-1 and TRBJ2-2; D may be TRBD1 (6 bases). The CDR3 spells CSVEWGLGTGELFF. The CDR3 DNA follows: TGCAGCGTTGAATGGGGGCTCGGGACCGGGGAGCTGTTTTTT.